The T cell receptor beta chain under discussion was sequenced for a study of early T cells in non-severe SARS-CoV-2 infection. V was clipped by 4 bases and J by 4 bases, with 5 bases between them. The germline gives CDR1 MGHDK, CDR2 SYGVNS. This CDR3 has 11 amino acids. This clonotype was counted only a few times. Each CDR3 protein gets one entry after TCRdb re-called the 5' RACE reads with MiXCR. This sample has roughly 46,000 distinct CDR3 sequences; over 5% occur once, and the top ten carry around 5%. The chain couples TRBV25-1 to TRBJ2-7; unclear D gene. This clonotype was sampled from an adult who was a healthcare worker with PCR-confirmed SARS-CoV-2 infection or an uninfected control (not recorded which). Sequences were derived from whole blood, sampled at baseline. The CDR3 loop is CASSGRYEQYF. Here the CDR3 DNA reads TGTGCCAGCAGTGGCCGGTACGAGCAGTACTTC.